Listed here is a single T cell receptor (beta chain). A single count supports this clone. No antigen is known for it. The input lacks base qualities; no much larger clone sits a single base away. These data come from a study of cytomegalovirus exposure and HLA in healthy donors (dated by TCRdb to 2016 to 2017). For the study in its entirety: According to a later analysis, the approximately 130 validation repertoires were produced on the same platform as the approximately 690 repertoires of the first cohort. The aim of the study was to test whether cataloging public T cell receptors could identify signatures of past pathogen exposure. In addition to the first cohort of about 650 subjects, a separate validation cohort of around 110 different subjects was used. To predict cytomegalovirus infection status, the study combined high-throughput TCR immunosequencing, statistical association of individual TCRs with disease status, and machine learning. The paper as a whole reports these results and caveats: Cytomegalovirus status was reported to be diagnosed by the classifier with high specificity and sensitivity in both the original and validation cohorts. It was suggested by the authors that the approach could potentially be generalized to other disease states and immunological phenotypes. A later analysis had no HLA typing for the validation cohort, so co-occurrence there was scored across all 110 or so repertoires. A total of about 180 TCR beta chains were listed by the study as associated with cytomegalovirus. Most TCR sequences were observed very rarely across donors, whereas some public TCRs were present in many individuals. In a later analysis, TCRs clustered in the first cohort were found to also tend to co-occur in the 100 to 150 validation repertoires, with 94% of cluster scores above 0. A few of the identified cytomegalovirus-associated TCR beta chains were confirmed in vitro to be specific for cytomegalovirus antigens.

Reading from cysteine to phenylalanine, the CDR3 counts 13 amino acids. Just the 39-base CDR3 DNA is kept, in frame starting at base 1. V is pruned by 7 bases and J by 6 bases, leaving 4 bases of the junction without a gene match. The germline V gene supplies CDR1 ENHRY and CDR2 SYGVKD. The library came from the immunoSEQ multiplex PCR assay. The authors' analysis ran thus. To diagnose cytomegalovirus status from the catalog of TCR beta chain sequences, a statistical classification framework was built. TCRdb carries this immuneACCESS record with in-frame sequences only. Its versions omit some clonotypes, under half of them owing to an unresolved V gene in the studies checked, with the rest unexplained. The V and J calls and clone size were taken over from that table, and D and trimming were inferred from the DNA. The sample table contains some 130,000 clones; only one count was recorded for 85% to 90% of them. The ten biggest clones cover about 1.2% of the sample.

The donors were included in the validation cohort of some 120 subjects, a group kept apart from the roughly 670-subject first cohort. The sequencing sample was made of PBMCs. This TCR was recovered from a woman aged 18-29 years in good health and CMV-seronegative. Here the chain combines TRBV10-3 and TRBJ1-5, and 9 junctional nucleotides match TRBD1. The bases read TGTGCCATCACCCCGGGACAGGGTCAGCCCCAGCATTTT. Its translation is CAITPGQGQPQHF.